One sample yielded the 3 T cell receptor beta chains listed below, sequenced in a study of CD8 T cells in ankylosing spondylitis. Study-wide results and limits: A TCR beta motif made of several highly homologous variants seemed typical of ankylosing spondylitis blood.

Their recognized antigens are unknown. One entry per CDR3 protein results from TCRdb running MiXCR on the 5' RACE reads. This sample has 470,000 or so distinct CDR3 sequences, with roughly a quarter found just once. Input material: blood, either unsorted or a sorted T cell fraction (not recorded which). The origin of the receptors is a male donor with ankylosing spondylitis.

This clonotype came up many times. The CDR3 nucleotides read TGCGCCAGCAGCGAACGCAATCAGGGGACTGAAGCTTTCTTT. Translated: CASSERNQGTEAFF. The rearrangement uses TRBV5-1 and TRBJ1-1, with D perhaps matching TRBD1 (6 bases). The CDR3 extends over 14 amino acids. Trimming removed 4 bases at V and 5 bases at J, with 15 bases between. CDR1 is SGHRS and CDR2 is YFSETQ in the germline V gene.

The rearrangement joins TRBV12-3 or TRBV12-4 to TRBJ1-3, with TRBD1 matching 10 bases. V shed 4 bases and J 3 bases; nucleotides not matched to a gene: 3. The CDR3 covers 15 residues. The CDR3 DNA reads as TGTGCCAGCAGTTGGGACAGGGGCTTTGGAAACACCATATATTTT. Translating it yields CASSWDRGFGNTIYF.

The chain employs TRBV9 and TRBJ2-5, with D tentatively TRBD2 (5 bases). V was cut by 0 bases and J by 4 bases, with 13 bases left in between. The CDR3 contains 15 residues. Germline CDR1 and CDR2: SGDLS and YYNGEE. The CDR3 region is CASSVAGSEAETQYF. CDR3 DNA sequence: TGTGCCAGCAGCGTAGCGGGTAGCGAAGCAGAGACCCAGTACTTC.